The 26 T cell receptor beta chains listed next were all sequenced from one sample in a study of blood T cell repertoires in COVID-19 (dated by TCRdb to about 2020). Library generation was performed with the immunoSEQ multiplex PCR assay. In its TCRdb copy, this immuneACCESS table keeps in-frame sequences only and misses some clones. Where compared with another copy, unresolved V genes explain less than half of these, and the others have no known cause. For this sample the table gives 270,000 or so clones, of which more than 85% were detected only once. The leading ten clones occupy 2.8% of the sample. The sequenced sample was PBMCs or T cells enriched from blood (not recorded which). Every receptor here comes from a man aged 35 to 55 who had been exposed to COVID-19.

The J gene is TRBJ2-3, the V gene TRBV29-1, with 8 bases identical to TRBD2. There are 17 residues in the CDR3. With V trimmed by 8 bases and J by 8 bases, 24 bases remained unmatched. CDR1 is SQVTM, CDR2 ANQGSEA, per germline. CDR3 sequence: CSSRAGPRGRTQSTQYF. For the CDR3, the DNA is TGCAGCTCTCGGGCGGGCCCCCGCGGGAGGACACAAAGTACGCAGTATTTT.

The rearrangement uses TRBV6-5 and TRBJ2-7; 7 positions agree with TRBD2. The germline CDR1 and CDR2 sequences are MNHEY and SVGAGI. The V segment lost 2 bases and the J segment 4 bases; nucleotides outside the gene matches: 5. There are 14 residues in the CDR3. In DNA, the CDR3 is TGTGCCAGCAGTTACATTTCGGGGGGTTACGAGCAGTACTTC. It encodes CASSYISGGYEQYF.

The CDR3: CASSERATNEKLFF. The CDR3 DNA is TGTGCCAGCAGTGAGCGGGCAACTAATGAAAAACTGTTTTTT. The V gene is TRBV25-1, the J gene TRBJ1-4, with D hard to call. The V and J ends lost 3 bases and 0 bases respectively, with 5 bases between them. The length of the CDR3 is 14 residues. Germline V lookup: CDR1 MGHDK, CDR2 SYGVNS.

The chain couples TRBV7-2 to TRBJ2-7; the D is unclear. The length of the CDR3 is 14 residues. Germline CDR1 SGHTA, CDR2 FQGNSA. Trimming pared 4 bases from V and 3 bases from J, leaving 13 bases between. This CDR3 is CASSYEIMNYEQYF. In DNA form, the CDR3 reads TGTGCCAGCAGCTATGAGATAATGAACTACGAGCAGTACTTC.

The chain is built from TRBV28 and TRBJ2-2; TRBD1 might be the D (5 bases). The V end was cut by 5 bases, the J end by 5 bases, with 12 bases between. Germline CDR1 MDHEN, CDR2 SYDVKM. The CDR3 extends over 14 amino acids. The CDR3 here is CASSVQVETGELFF. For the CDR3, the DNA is TGTGCCAGCAGTGTACAGGTGGAGACCGGGGAGCTGTTTTTT. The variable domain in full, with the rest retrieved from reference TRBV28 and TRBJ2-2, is DVKVTQSSRYLVKRTGEKVFLECVQDMDHENMFWYRQDPGLGLRLIYFSYDVKMKEKGDIPEGYSVSREKKERFSLILESASTNQTSMYLCASSVQVETGELFFGEGSRLTVL.

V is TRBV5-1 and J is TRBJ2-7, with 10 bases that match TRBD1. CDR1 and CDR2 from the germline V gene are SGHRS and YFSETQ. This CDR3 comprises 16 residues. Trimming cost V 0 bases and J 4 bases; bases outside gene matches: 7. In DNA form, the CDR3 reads TGCGCCAGCAGCTTGGTAGTGGGACAGGGGTTATACGAGCAGTACTTC. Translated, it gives CASSLVVGQGLYEQYF.

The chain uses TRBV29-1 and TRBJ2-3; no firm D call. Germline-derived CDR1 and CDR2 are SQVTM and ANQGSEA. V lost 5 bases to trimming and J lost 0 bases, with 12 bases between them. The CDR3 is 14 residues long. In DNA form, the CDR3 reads TGCAGCGTTTCCCCCTTTCCTAGCACAGATACGCAGTATTTT. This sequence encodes CSVSPFPSTDTQYF.

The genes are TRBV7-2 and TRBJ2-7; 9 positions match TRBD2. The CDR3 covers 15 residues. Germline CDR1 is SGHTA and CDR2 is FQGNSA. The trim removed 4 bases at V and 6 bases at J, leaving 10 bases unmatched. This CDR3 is CASSSTSGISSEQYF. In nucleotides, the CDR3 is TGTGCCAGCAGCTCGACTAGCGGCATATCGTCCGAGCAGTACTTC.

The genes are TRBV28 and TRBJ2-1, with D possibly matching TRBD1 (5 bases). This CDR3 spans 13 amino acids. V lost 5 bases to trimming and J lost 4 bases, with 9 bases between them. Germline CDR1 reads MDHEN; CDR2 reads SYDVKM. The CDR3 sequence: CASSPGFYNEQFF. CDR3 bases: TGTGCCAGCAGTCCAGGGTTTTACAATGAGCAGTTCTTC.

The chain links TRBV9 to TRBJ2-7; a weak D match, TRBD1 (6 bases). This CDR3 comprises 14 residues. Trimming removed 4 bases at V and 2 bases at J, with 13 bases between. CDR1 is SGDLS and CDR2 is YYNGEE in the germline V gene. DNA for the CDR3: TGTGCCAGCAGCCCCACAGGGACCGCCTACGAGCAGTACTTC. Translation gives CASSPTGTAYEQYF.

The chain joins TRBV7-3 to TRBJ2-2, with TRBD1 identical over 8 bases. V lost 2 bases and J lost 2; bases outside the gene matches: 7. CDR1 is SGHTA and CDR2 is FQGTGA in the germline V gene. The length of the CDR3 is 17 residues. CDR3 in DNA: TGTGCCAGCAGCTTACGGTCACAGGGGGTCAACACCGGGGAGCTGTTTTTT. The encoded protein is CASSLRSQGVNTGELFF.

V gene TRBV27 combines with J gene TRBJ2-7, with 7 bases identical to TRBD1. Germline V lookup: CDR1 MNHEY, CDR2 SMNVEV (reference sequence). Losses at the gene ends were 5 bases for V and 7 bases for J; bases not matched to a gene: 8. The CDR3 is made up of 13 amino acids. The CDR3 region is CASSPRGLSEQYF. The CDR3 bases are TGTGCCAGCAGTCCAAGGGGGCTGAGTGAGCAGTACTTC.

The DNA of the CDR3 is TGTGCCTGGGAACAGGGACACGGGAACTACGAGCAGTACTTC. It specifies CAWEQGHGNYEQYF. The rearrangement joins TRBV30 to TRBJ2-7; D may be TRBD1 (6 bases). This CDR3 is 14 amino acids long. Germline values: CDR1 GTSNPN, CDR2 SVGIG (reference sequence). V gave up 5 bases and J gave up 3 bases, with 17 bases separating them.

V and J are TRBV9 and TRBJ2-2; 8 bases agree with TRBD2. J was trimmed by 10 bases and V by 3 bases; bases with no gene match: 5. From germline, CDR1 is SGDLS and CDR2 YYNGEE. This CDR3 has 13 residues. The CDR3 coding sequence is TGTGCCAGCAGCGCTCTACTAGCGGCGGAGCTGTTTTTT. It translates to CASSALLAAELFF.

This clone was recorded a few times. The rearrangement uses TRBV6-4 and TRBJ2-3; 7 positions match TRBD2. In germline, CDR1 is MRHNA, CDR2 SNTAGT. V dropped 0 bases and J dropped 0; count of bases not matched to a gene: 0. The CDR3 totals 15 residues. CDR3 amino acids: CASSDSAGSTDTQYF. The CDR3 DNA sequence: TGTGCCAGCAGTGACTCAGCGGGAAGCACAGATACGCAGTATTTT.

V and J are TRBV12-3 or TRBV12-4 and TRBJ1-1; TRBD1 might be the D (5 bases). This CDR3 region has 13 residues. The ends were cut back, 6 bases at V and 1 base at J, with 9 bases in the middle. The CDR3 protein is CASRRTWNTEAFF. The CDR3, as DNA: TGTGCCAGCAGACGGACATGGAACACTGAAGCTTTCTTT.

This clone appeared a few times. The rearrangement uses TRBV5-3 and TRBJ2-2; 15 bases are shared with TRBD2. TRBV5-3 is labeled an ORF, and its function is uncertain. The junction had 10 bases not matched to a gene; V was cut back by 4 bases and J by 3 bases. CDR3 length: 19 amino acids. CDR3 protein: CARSLTGLAGGGYTGELFF. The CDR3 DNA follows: TGTGCCAGAAGCCTAACGGGACTAGCGGGAGGCGGGTACACCGGGGAGCTGTTTTTT.

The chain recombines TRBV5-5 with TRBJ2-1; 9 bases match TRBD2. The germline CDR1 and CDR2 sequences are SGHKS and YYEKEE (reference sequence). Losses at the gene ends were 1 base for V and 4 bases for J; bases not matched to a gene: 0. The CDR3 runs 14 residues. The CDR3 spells CASSLTSGYNEQFF. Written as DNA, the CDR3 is TGTGCCAGCAGCTTGACTAGCGGGTACAATGAGCAGTTCTTC.

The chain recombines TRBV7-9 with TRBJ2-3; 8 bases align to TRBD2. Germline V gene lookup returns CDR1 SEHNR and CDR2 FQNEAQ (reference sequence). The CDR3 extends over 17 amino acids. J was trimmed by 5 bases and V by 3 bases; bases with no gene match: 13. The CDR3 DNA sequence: TGTGCCAGCAGCTTGTCCCGTTTAGCGGGATTCATAGATACGCAGTATTTT. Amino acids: CASSLSRLAGFIDTQYF.

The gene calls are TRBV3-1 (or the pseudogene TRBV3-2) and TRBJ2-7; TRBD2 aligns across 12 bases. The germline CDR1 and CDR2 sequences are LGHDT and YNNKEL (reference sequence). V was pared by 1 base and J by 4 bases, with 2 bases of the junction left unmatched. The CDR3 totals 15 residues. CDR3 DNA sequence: TGTGCCAGCAGCCAAGCCGGGACTAGCGGGTACGAGCAGTACTTC. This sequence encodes CASSQAGTSGYEQYF.

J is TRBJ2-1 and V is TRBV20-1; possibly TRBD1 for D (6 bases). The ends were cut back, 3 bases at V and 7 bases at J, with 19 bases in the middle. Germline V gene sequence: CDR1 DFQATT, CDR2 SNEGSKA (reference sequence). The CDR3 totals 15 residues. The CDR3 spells CSASSGHRSGNEQFF. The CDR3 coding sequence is TGCAGTGCTAGTTCGGGACACCGATCTGGTAATGAGCAGTTCTTC.

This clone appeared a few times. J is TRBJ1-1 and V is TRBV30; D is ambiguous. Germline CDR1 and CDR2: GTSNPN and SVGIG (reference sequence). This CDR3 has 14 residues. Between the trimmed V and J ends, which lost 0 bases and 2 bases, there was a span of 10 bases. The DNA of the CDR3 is TGTGCCTGGAGTGTACCGGAGTTTAACACTGAAGCTTTCTTT. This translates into CAWSVPEFNTEAFF.

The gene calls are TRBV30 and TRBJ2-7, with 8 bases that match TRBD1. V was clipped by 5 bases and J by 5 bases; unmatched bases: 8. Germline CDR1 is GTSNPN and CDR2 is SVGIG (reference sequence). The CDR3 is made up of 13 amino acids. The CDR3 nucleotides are TGTGCCTGGGCCCGAGGACAGGGCGACGAGCAGTACTTC. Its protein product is CAWARGQGDEQYF. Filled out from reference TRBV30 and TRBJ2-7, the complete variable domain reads SQTIHQWPATLVQPVGSPLSLECTVEGTSNPNLYWYRQAAGRGLQLLFYSVGIGQISSEVPQNLSASRPQDRQFILSSKKLLLSDSGFYLCAWARGQGDEQYFGPGTRLTVT.

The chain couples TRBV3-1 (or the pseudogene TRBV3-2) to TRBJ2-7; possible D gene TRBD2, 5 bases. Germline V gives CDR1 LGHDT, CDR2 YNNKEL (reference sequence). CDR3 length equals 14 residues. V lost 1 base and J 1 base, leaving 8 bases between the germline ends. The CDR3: CASSQGRRSYEQYF. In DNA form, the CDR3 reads TGTGCCAGCAGCCAAGGAAGGAGGTCCTACGAGCAGTACTTC.

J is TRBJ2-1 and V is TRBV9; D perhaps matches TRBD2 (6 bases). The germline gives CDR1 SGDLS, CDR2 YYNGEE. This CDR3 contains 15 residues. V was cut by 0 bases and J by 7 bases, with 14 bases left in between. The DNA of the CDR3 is TGTGCCAGCAGCGTAGACACCGGGGGTGGGAATGAGCAGTTCTTC. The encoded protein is CASSVDTGGGNEQFF.

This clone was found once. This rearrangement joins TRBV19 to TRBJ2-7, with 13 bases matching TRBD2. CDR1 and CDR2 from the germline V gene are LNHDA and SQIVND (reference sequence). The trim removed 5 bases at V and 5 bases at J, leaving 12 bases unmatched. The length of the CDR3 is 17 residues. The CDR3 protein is CASSVSGLAGIRNEQYF. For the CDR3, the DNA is TGTGCCAGTAGTGTCTCGGGACTAGCGGGAATTCGGAACGAGCAGTACTTC.